The clone carrying this TCR beta chain showed up many times. These data come from a study of CD8+CD57+ T cells in acquired aplastic anemia. Study-wide background: Recorded DNA amounts for sorted CD4+ and CD8+ cells had an average of 3.2 ug.

TCR beta VDJ and CDR3 were profiled, and genomic DNA was the template. MiXCR, applied by TCRdb to the reads, yields one record per CDR3 protein. The sample consists of 310,000 or so distinct CDR3 sequences, approximately 58% of them appearing once. Only patients with CD8+CD57+ cell expansion on flow cytometry were chosen for sequencing. Patients were untreated when blood was sampled. Per the germline V gene, CDR1 is SEHNR and CDR2 is FQNEAQ (reference sequence). The CDR3 has 15 residues. Trimming took off 5 bases at V and 1 base at J, with 13 bases between the two ends. The chain recombines TRBV7-9 with TRBJ2-3; no clear D. The source is a human donor with aplastic anemia. Sequencing used sorted CD4+, CD8+, or CD8+CD57+ T cells (not recorded which) from PBMCs. The CDR3 region has the DNA TGTGCCAGCAGCGCTTGGGGATTCGGCACAGATACGCAGTATTTT. This codes for CASSAWGFGTDTQYF. The whole variable domain, filled in from reference TRBV7-9 and TRBJ2-3, reads DTGVSQNPRHKITKRGQNVTFRCDPISEHNRLYWYRQTLGQGPEFLTYFQNEAQLEKSRLLSDRFSAERPKGSFSTLEIQRTEQGDSAMYLCASSAWGFGTDTQYFGPGTRLTVL.